These 28 T cell receptor beta chains originate from one sample sequenced in a study of CD8+ T cells in alopecia areata. After pooling, cutaneous lymph node cells were sorted with CD4, CD8alpha, NKG2D, NKG2ACE and other markers. RNA extraction and reverse transcription yielded cDNA as sequencing template. Assay: immunoSEQ multiplex PCR; the TCRdb copy retains only in-frame clones and omits some. The sample shows 290,000 or so clones, none of them appearing just once. The sample was CD4+ T cells sorted from a lymph node. The receptors come from a C3H/HeJ mouse with alopecia areata. Mice of this strain are of MHC haplotype H2-k.

In this sample, this clone turned up a few times. Gene and germline names: mouse. The read finishes 4 residues shy of the CDR3 end, and the germline J gene is used to complete it. This CDR3 is also generated by other DNA sequences in the sample. V usage is TRBV5 and J usage is TRBJ2-7; TRBD1 or TRBD2 may be the D gene (5 bases each). Germline V gene lookup returns CDR1 LGHNA and CDR2 YNLKQL (reference sequence). The CDR3 sequence is 13 residues long. The CDR3 DNA, read in part, is TGTGCCAGCAGCCAAGAGGGGGTGTAT. It translates to CASSQEGVY. The full CDR3 protein is CASSQEGVYEQYF.

This clone was observed a handful of times. Gene names denote mouse genes. With the read ending 4 residues before the CDR3 end, the germline J gene is used to fill in that end. The chain joins TRBV19 to TRBJ2-7, with 7 bases identical to TRBD1. From germline, CDR1 is FNHDT and CDR2 SITEND (reference sequence). The length of the CDR3 is 13 residues. V lost 5 bases and J lost 1; bases outside the gene matches: 3. CDR3 region: CASSSGQSYEQYF. The sequenced part of the CDR3 DNA is TGTGCCAGCAGCTCGGGACAGTCCTAT.

In the case of this clone: Genes and germline come from the mouse. This chain's CDR3 is CASSPRLGVGNEQYF. The DNA read from the CDR3 is TGTGCCAGCAGCCCCCGACTGGGGGTTGGGAAT. The chain is built from TRBV5 and TRBJ2-7, with 9 bases matching TRBD2. The CDR3 is cut off 4 residues early in the read; its end comes from the germline J gene. CDR3 length: 15 amino acids. Germline-derived CDR1 and CDR2 are LGHNA and YNLKQL (reference sequence).

This clone was detected only a few times. Genes and germline are mouse. The read comes to an end 4 residues before the CDR3 does, leaving the germline J gene to fill in the end. The same CDR3 can be traced to other DNA sequences in this sample. This chain uses TRBV31 with TRBJ2-5; D possibly corresponds to TRBD2 (6 bases). The CDR3 has 13 residues. Trimming removed 1 base from V and 2 bases from J, with 7 bases in between. Per germline, CDR1 GKSSPN and CDR2 SITVG. The sequenced CDR3 bases are TGTGCCTGGAGTCGGGACTCCCAAGAC. Translated, it gives CAWSRDSQD. The full CDR3 reads CAWSRDSQDTQYF.

Only a few counts were recorded for this clone. The listed genes are named as in mouse. The missing CDR3 end, 4 residues past where the read stops, is filled in from the germline J gene. The V and J genes are TRBV19 and TRBJ2-7; no firm D call. Deletions cut 3 bases from V and 3 bases from J, with 10 bases between. The germline CDR1 and CDR2 sequences are FNHDT and SITEND (reference sequence). This CDR3 is 13 amino acids long. CDR3 sequence reads: CASSTPDIYEQYF. The part of the CDR3 DNA that was read is TGTGCCAGCAGTACCCCTGACATCTAT. The full variable domain, with the rest looked up from reference TRBV19 and TRBJ2-7, is GGIITQTPKFLIGQEGQKLTLKCQQNFNHDTMYWYRQDSGKGLRLIYYSITENDLQKGDLSEGYDASREKKSSFSLTVTSAQKNEMAVFLCASSTPDIYEQYFGPGTRLTVL.

This clone was seen more than once but under ten times. Mouse gene names apply. The sequence runs out 4 residues before the end of the CDR3; the remainder is reconstructed from the germline J gene. The genes are TRBV5 and TRBJ2-7; 7 bases fit TRBD2. J was trimmed by 2 bases and V by 0 bases; bases with no gene match: 4. Germline lookup yields CDR1 LGHNA and CDR2 YNLKQL (reference sequence). CDR3 length equals 15 residues. CDR3 loop: CASSQEGWGTYEQYF. CDR3 bases read: TGTGCCAGCAGCCAAGAGGGCTGGGGGACCTAT.

This clone showed up just a few times. Germline and genes here are mouse. The CDR3 extends 4 residues past the end of the read, so its final part is completed from the germline J gene. The rearrangement joins TRBV1 to TRBJ2-7, with TRBD1 matching 8 bases. Trimming at V came to 4 bases and at J to 3 bases, leaving 2 bases not matched to a gene. The CDR3 spans 13 residues. The germline V gene encodes CDR1 NSQYPW and CDR2 LRSPGD (reference sequence). CDR3 amino acids: CTCSGTGIYEQYF. The sequenced part of the CDR3 DNA is TGCACCTGCAGTGGGACAGGGATCTAT.

This clone was seen ten or more times. Germline and genes here are mouse. From the germline J gene comes the end of the CDR3, since the read stops 4 residues before it. This chain connects TRBV13-1 to TRBJ2-4; weak D call: TRBD1 (5 bases). The CDR3 has 14 residues. Germline V lookup: CDR1 NSHNY, CDR2 SYGAGN. V gave up 5 bases and J gave up 0 bases, with 10 bases separating them. The sequenced CDR3 bases are TGTGCCAGCAGGCCAGGGTGGAGTCAAAAC. It is translated as CASRPGWSQN. The full-length CDR3 reads as CASRPGWSQNTLYF.

There are a few counts of this clone. Mouse names are used for the genes. Sequencing ends 4 residues short of the CDR3 end; the germline J gene provides the rest. The genes are TRBV1 and TRBJ2-5; a possible D gene is TRBD1 (6 bases). There are 16 residues in the CDR3. V gave up 0 bases and J gave up 3 bases, with 13 bases separating them. Germline lookup yields CDR1 NSQYPW and CDR2 LRSPGD (reference sequence). Incomplete CDR3 DNA: TGCACCTGCAGTGCAGATCAGGCACAGGGACAAGAC. Translating it yields CTCSADQAQGQD. The whole CDR3 protein reads CTCSADQAQGQDTQYF.

Worth noting for this clone: Mouse names are used for the genes. The read is 4 residues too short to cover the CDR3 end, so that end is filled in from the germline J gene. The same CDR3 also results from other DNA sequences found in this sample. This sequence joins TRBV13-1 and TRBJ2-3, with 10 bases aligning to TRBD1. Germline CDR1 reads NSHNY; CDR2 reads SYGAGN. The trim removed 2 bases at V and 3 bases at J, leaving 3 bases unmatched. This CDR3 region has 15 residues. The sequenced CDR3 bases are TGTGCCAGCAGTGAAGGGGGACAGGGGGCAGAA. Its protein is CASSEGGQGAE. The whole CDR3 sequence is CASSEGGQGAETLYF.

As to this clone: Gene names and germline refer to mouse. The read stops 4 residues short of the end of the CDR3; the missing end is completed from the germline J gene. The same CDR3 is also encoded by other DNA sequences in this sample. The chain uses TRBV13-2 and TRBJ2-1, with TRBD2 matching 9 bases. V dropped 4 bases and J dropped 1; count of bases not matched to a gene: 0. Per germline, CDR1 NNHNN and CDR2 SYGAGS (reference sequence). The CDR3 consists of 14 residues. CDR3 sequence reads: CASGTGGNYAEQFF. The part of the CDR3 DNA that was read is TGTGCCAGCGGTACTGGGGGGAACTATGCT.

Concerning this clone itself: Mouse gene names apply. The CDR3 is cut off 4 residues early in the read; its end comes from the germline J gene. Different DNA sequences within this sample yield the same CDR3. J is TRBJ2-4 and V is TRBV13-1; D is perhaps TRBD2 (5 bases). Germline-derived CDR1 and CDR2 are NSHNY and SYGAGN. The germline V and J ends were trimmed by 5 bases and 0 bases, with 10 bases remaining between them. The CDR3 runs 14 residues. This CDR3 is CASSPLGSQNTLYF. Incomplete CDR3 DNA: TGTGCCAGCAGCCCCCTGGGTAGTCAAAAC.

Comment on this clone: Genes here carry mouse names. Read data end 4 residues before the CDR3 end; the end is taken from the germline J gene. The genes are TRBV1 and TRBJ1-2; 7 nucleotides align to TRBD1. J gave up 2 bases and V 2 bases, and 5 bases lay outside the gene matches. Germline V lookup: CDR1 NSQYPW, CDR2 LRSPGD (reference sequence). CDR3 size: 15 residues. CDR3 residues: CTCSASTGPNSDYTF. The sequenced part of the CDR3 DNA is TGCACCTGCAGTGCATCGACAGGGCCGAACTCC. The variable domain in full, with the rest retrieved from reference TRBV1 and TRBJ1-2, is VTLLEQNPRWRLVPRGQAVNLRCILKNSQYPWMSWYQQDLQKQLQWLFTLRSPGDKEVKSLPGADYLATRVTDTELRLQVANMSQGRTLYCTCSASTGPNSDYTFGSGTRLLVI.

This clone was recorded a few times. Gene labels here are mouse ones. The read comes to an end 3 residues before the CDR3 does, leaving the germline J gene to fill in the end. The chain couples TRBV13-1 to TRBJ1-6; weak D call: TRBD1 (6 bases). TRBJ1-6 is an ORF; its function is uncertain. CDR1 and CDR2 (germline): NSHNY, SYGAGN. The CDR3 has 15 amino acids. V dropped 2 bases and J dropped 4 bases, with 10 bases sitting between them. CDR3 loop: CASSEVDRYNSPLYF. The DNA read from the CDR3 is TGTGCCAGCAGTGAAGTGGACAGATATAATTCGCCC.

This clone was detected only a few times. Gene names are the mouse ones. The CDR3 extends 4 residues past the end of the read, so its final part is completed from the germline J gene. The chain has TRBV5 and TRBJ2-4; 7 positions match TRBD1. The CDR3 has 13 residues. From germline, CDR1 is LGHNA and CDR2 YNLKQL (reference sequence). CDR3 loop: CASSPGQKNTLYF. The sequenced part of the CDR3 DNA is TGTGCCAGCAGCCCGGGACAGAAAAAC.

Points on this clone: Gene and germline names: mouse. The CDR3 is cut off 4 residues early in the read; its end comes from the germline J gene. The same CDR3 arises from other DNA sequences in this sample as well. The gene calls are TRBV31 and TRBJ2-1; no firm D call. Germline values: CDR1 GKSSPN, CDR2 SITVG. CDR3 length: 11 residues. CDR3 region: CAWSLIAEQFF. The CDR3 DNA, read in part, is TGTGCCTGGAGTCTAATAGCT.

This clone has more than one count but fewer than ten. Genes and germline are mouse. The read stops 4 residues short of the end of the CDR3; the missing end is completed from the germline J gene. This chain links TRBV13-3 with TRBJ2-3, with 9 nucleotides matching TRBD1. J gave up 0 bases and V 5 bases, and 4 bases lay outside the gene matches. The CDR3 consists of 15 residues. CDR1 and CDR2 from the germline V gene are NNHDY and SYVADS. CDR3 DNA, as far as it was read: TGTGCCAGCAGGGACAGGGGCGATAGTGCAGAA. This gives the protein CASRDRGDSAE. The full-length CDR3 reads as CASRDRGDSAETLYF.

This clone was recorded a few times. Germline and genes: mouse. This sample includes further DNA sequences coding for the same CDR3. The chain's CDR3 is CASSILGGGSAETLYF. The sequenced CDR3 bases are TGTGCCAGCAGTATCCTGGGGGGGGGTAGTGCAGAA. V and J are TRBV19 and TRBJ2-3, with 9 bases fitting TRBD2. The CDR3 end lies 4 residues beyond the end of the read and is filled in from the germline J gene. The V gene's germline CDR1 is FNHDT and CDR2 SITEND (reference sequence). The CDR3 contains 16 residues. The V gene end was trimmed by 2 bases and the J gene end by 0 bases; junction bases not matched to a gene: 4.

This clone has a handful of counts. Germline and genes here are mouse. Read data end 4 residues before the CDR3 end; the end is taken from the germline J gene. In the same sample, other DNA sequences code for this CDR3. This sequence joins TRBV13-2 and TRBJ2-5, with 13 bases identical to TRBD2. This CDR3 is built from 13 residues. Germline V CDR1 and CDR2: NNHNN, SYGAGS (reference sequence). CDR3 DNA, as far as it was read: TGTGCCAGCGGGGGACTGGGGGGGGAC. Amino acids: CASGGLGGD. The full CDR3 protein reads CASGGLGGDTQYF.

This clone has a handful of counts. The genes and germline here are from mouse. The read terminates 4 residues ahead of where the CDR3 ends, so the germline J gene completes it. The rearrangement links TRBV13-1 to TRBJ2-2; 8 positions match TRBD2. The germline gives CDR1 NSHNY, CDR2 SYGAGN. The CDR3 contains 16 residues. Germline trimming cut 5 bases from V and 0 bases from J; bases unmatched to any gene: 6. CDR3: CASSPDWGTNTGQLYF. The covered CDR3 bases are TGTGCCAGCAGCCCTGACTGGGGCACAAACACCGGG.

This clone occurred a few times. Gene and germline names: mouse. The read ends 4 residues before the CDR3 terminus; that terminus is restored from the germline J gene. The rearrangement links TRBV17 to TRBJ1-1; possible D gene TRBD1, 5 bases. Germline loops: CDR1 MNHDT, CDR2 YYDKIL. The length of the CDR3 is 12 residues. CDR3: CASSRGTPEVFF. CDR3 DNA (partial): TGTGCTAGCAGTAGAGGGACACCA.

On this clone itself: Germline and genes here are mouse. The missing CDR3 end, 4 residues past where the read stops, is filled in from the germline J gene. The genes are TRBV19 and TRBJ1-1; the match to TRBD1 covers 7 bases. Germline V CDR1 and CDR2: FNHDT, SITEND (reference sequence). V shed 4 bases, J shed 0 bases, and the junction held 6 bases outside the gene matches. The CDR3 runs to 15 residues. CDR3 DNA, as far as it was read: TGTGCCAGCAGTCCCCCAGGGGGTGCAAACACA. It is translated as CASSPPGGANT. From start to end, the CDR3 is CASSPPGGANTEVFF.

As concerns this clone: Each gene name is a mouse one. The sequenced fragment ends 4 residues before the CDR3 boundary, so the rest is inferred from the germline J gene. This sequence joins TRBV31 and TRBJ2-5, with 7 nucleotides matching TRBD2. CDR3 length: 12 residues. Germline V gene data show CDR1 as GKSSPN and CDR2 as SITVG. Losses at the gene ends were 6 bases for V and 2 bases for J; bases not matched to a gene: 2. The CDR3 reads CACTGAQDTQYF. CDR3 bases read: TGTGCCTGTACTGGGGCCCAAGAC.

Notes on this clone: The genes are named according to mouse. The read stops 4 residues short of the end of the CDR3; the missing end is completed from the germline J gene. Other DNA sequences within the sample encode an identical CDR3. The chain employs TRBV13-2 and TRBJ1-2; a possible D gene is TRBD1 (5 bases). The CDR3 spans 13 residues. CDR1 and CDR2 (germline): NNHNN, SYGAGS (reference sequence). Deletions cut 2 bases from V and 3 bases from J, with 8 bases between. The CDR3 protein is CASGDREDSDYTF. CDR3 bases read: TGTGCCAGCGGTGACAGGGAGGACTCC.

This clone was seen more than once but under ten times. The gene names given are mouse names. The read finishes 4 residues shy of the CDR3 end, and the germline J gene is used to complete it. V is TRBV5 and J is TRBJ2-5, with 9 bases lining up with TRBD2. The CDR3 totals 15 residues. Germline assignment: CDR1 LGHNA and CDR2 YNLKQL (reference sequence). The CDR3 DNA, read in part, is TGTGCCAGCAGCCAAGACTGGGGGGGGTCAGAC. It translates to CASSQDWGGSD. The entire CDR3 is CASSQDWGGSDTQYF.

Notes on this clone: These gene names are mouse names. Partial CDR3 DNA: TGTGCCAGCAGTAGACAGGGGGAA. Protein: CASSRQGE. The full CDR3 sequence reads CASSRQGEEVFF. V and J are TRBV13-3 and TRBJ1-1, with 9 bases aligning to TRBD1. The read halts 4 residues ahead of the CDR3 end, with the missing end drawn from the germline J gene. The CDR3 covers 12 residues. The germline V gene encodes CDR1 NNHDY and CDR2 SYVADS.

Notes on this clone: Gene labels here are mouse ones. Coverage ceases 4 residues before the CDR3 finishes, and the germline J gene fills in the end. The chain carries TRBV19 and TRBJ2-2; unclear D gene. The CDR3 has 13 residues. Germline CDR1 is FNHDT and CDR2 is SITEND (reference sequence). V was shortened by 1 base and J by 3 bases, with 4 bases between the two germline ends. The CDR3 bases that were read are TGTGCCAGCAGTATATCCTACACCGGG. Its protein product is CASSISYTG. The whole CDR3 is CASSISYTGQLYF.

As regards this clone: This clone may be a read error of a much larger clone one base away. Genes and germline are mouse. Read coverage stops 4 residues before the CDR3 terminus; the germline J gene supplies the remainder. This sample includes further DNA sequences coding for the same CDR3. The chain employs TRBV19 and TRBJ2-5; 7 bases match TRBD1. Looked up from germline, CDR1 is FNHDT and CDR2 is SITEND (reference sequence). This CDR3 comprises 14 residues. The CDR3: CASSIPGQKDTQYF. Partial CDR3 DNA: TGTGCCAGCAGTATACCGGGACAGAAAGAC.